This is a list of T cell receptor beta chains from one sample in a study of cytomegalovirus exposure and HLA in healthy donors. Data came from immunoSEQ multiplex PCR; TCRdb stores just in-frame clones and leaves some out. The sample yields 200,000 to 300,000 clones, roughly 87% seen once. Input material: PBMCs. The receptors shown here come from a young man in good health and CMV-seropositive. Both conserved end residues are part of each CDR3. The order of the fields is J gene, D gene, CDR3 length, clone size, V gene, CDR3 protein, CDR3 DNA. The D gene is left open where the match is weak. Only some rows state a clone size, as once, few, many or a class for expanded clones.

j_gene: TRBJ2-2
d_gene: .
len: 13
abundance: .
v_gene: TRBV7-2
CDR3aa: CASSLVDTGELFF
CDR3nt: TGTGCCAGCAGCTTAGTTGATACCGGGGAGCTGTTTTTT

j_gene: TRBJ2-7
d_gene: TRBD2
len: 16
abundance: .
v_gene: TRBV27
CDR3aa: CASSFLGAGGPYEQYF
CDR3nt: TGTGCCAGCAGTTTTCTGGGTGCGGGAGGCCCCTACGAGCAGTACTTC

j_gene: TRBJ2-7
d_gene: .
len: 14
abundance: .
v_gene: TRBV11-3
CDR3aa: CASSSGPYSYEQYF
CDR3nt: TGTGCCAGCAGCTCGGGGCCCTACTCCTACGAGCAGTACTTC

j_gene: TRBJ2-5
d_gene: .
len: 13
abundance: .
v_gene: TRBV11-2
CDR3aa: CASSFSGQETQYF
CDR3nt: TGTGCCAGCAGCTTTTCCGGGCAAGAGACCCAGTACTTC

j_gene: TRBJ1-4
d_gene: TRBD1
len: 20
abundance: .
v_gene: TRBV27
CDR3aa: CASSPIDSDRGIGTNEKLFF
CDR3nt: TGTGCCAGCAGTCCCATCGACTCGGACAGGGGGATAGGAACTAATGAAAAACTGTTTTTT

j_gene: TRBJ2-7
d_gene: TRBD1
len: 15
abundance: .
v_gene: TRBV27
CDR3aa: CASSLARGPSYEQYF
CDR3nt: TGTGCCAGCAGTCTGGCCAGGGGGCCTTCCTACGAGCAGTACTTC

j_gene: TRBJ2-1
d_gene: .
len: 13
abundance: .
v_gene: TRBV5-1
CDR3aa: CASSLAPPGEQFF
CDR3nt: TGCGCCAGCAGCCTGGCGCCCCCCGGTGAGCAGTTCTTC

j_gene: TRBJ1-5
d_gene: .
len: 12
abundance: .
v_gene: TRBV5-1
CDR3aa: CASSLDGQPQHF
CDR3nt: TGCGCCAGCAGCTTGGACGGTCAGCCCCAGCATTTT

j_gene: TRBJ1-2
d_gene: .
len: 12
abundance: .
v_gene: TRBV5-1
CDR3aa: CASSEGIEGYTF
CDR3nt: TGCGCCAGCAGCGAGGGTATAGAGGGCTACACCTTC

j_gene: TRBJ2-5
d_gene: TRBD2
len: 13
abundance: .
v_gene: TRBV6-5
CDR3aa: CASSYSGGETQYF
CDR3nt: TGTGCCAGCAGTTACTCCGGGGGGGAGACCCAGTACTTC

j_gene: TRBJ1-1
d_gene: TRBD1
len: 14
abundance: .
v_gene: TRBV6-6
CDR3aa: CASSYPTGGTEAFF
CDR3nt: TGTGCCAGCAGTTACCCGACAGGGGGCACTGAAGCTTTCTTT

j_gene: TRBJ2-1
d_gene: TRBD2
len: 13
abundance: .
v_gene: TRBV6-1
CDR3aa: CASSEGTRIGQFF
CDR3nt: TGTGCCAGCAGTGAAGGGACTAGGATTGGGCAGTTCTTC

j_gene: TRBJ2-3
d_gene: TRBD2
len: 16
abundance: .
v_gene: TRBV5-4
CDR3aa: CASSKGLAGVTDTQYF
CDR3nt: TGTGCCAGCAGCAAGGGACTAGCGGGAGTGACAGATACGCAGTATTTT

j_gene: TRBJ2-1
d_gene: .
len: 13
abundance: .
v_gene: TRBV27
CDR3aa: CASAGSSYNEQFF
CDR3nt: TGTGCCAGCGCGGGGAGCTCCTACAATGAGCAGTTCTTC

j_gene: TRBJ2-5
d_gene: .
len: 11
abundance: .
v_gene: TRBV5-4
CDR3aa: CATGVQETQYF
CDR3nt: TGTGCCACCGGGGTCCAAGAGACCCAGTACTTC

j_gene: TRBJ1-1
d_gene: .
len: 14
abundance: .
v_gene: TRBV4-1
CDR3aa: CASSRDRRGTEAFF
CDR3nt: TGCGCCAGCAGCCGTGACCGAAGGGGCACTGAAGCTTTCTTT

j_gene: TRBJ1-5
d_gene: TRBD1
len: 16
abundance: .
v_gene: TRBV10-2
CDR3aa: CASSGKTGAYNQPQHF
CDR3nt: TGCGCCAGCAGTGGAAAGACAGGGGCTTACAATCAGCCCCAGCATTTT

j_gene: TRBJ2-7
d_gene: TRBD2
len: 16
abundance: few
v_gene: TRBV4-2
CDR3aa: CASSQSWGREGSEQYF
CDR3nt: TGTGCCAGCAGCCAATCGTGGGGACGGGAGGGCAGCGAGCAGTACTTC

j_gene: TRBJ2-7
d_gene: TRBD2
len: 15
abundance: .
v_gene: TRBV7-9
CDR3aa: CASSFRLAGADEQYF
CDR3nt: TGTGCCAGCAGCTTCCGACTAGCGGGTGCCGACGAGCAGTACTTC

j_gene: TRBJ2-7
d_gene: .
len: 13
abundance: .
v_gene: TRBV5-3
CDR3aa: CARKAILGDEQYF
CDR3nt: TGTGCCAGAAAGGCCATATTAGGGGACGAGCAGTACTTC

j_gene: TRBJ1-2
d_gene: .
len: 13
abundance: .
v_gene: TRBV2
CDR3aa: CASSGGGNYGYTF
CDR3nt: TGTGCCAGCAGTGGAGGGGGGAACTATGGCTACACCTTC

j_gene: TRBJ1-2
d_gene: .
len: 11
abundance: .
v_gene: TRBV19
CDR3aa: CASSINYGYTF
CDR3nt: TGTGCCAGTAGTATCAACTATGGCTACACCTTC

j_gene: TRBJ1-5
d_gene: TRBD1
len: 18
abundance: once
v_gene: TRBV2
CDR3aa: CASSYGTGYVGSNQPQHF
CDR3nt: TGTGCCAGCAGTTACGGGACAGGATATGTCGGGAGCAATCAGCCCCAGCATTTT

j_gene: TRBJ2-7
d_gene: TRBD2
len: 16
abundance: .
v_gene: TRBV4-2
CDR3aa: CASSQHTSGSLAEQYF
CDR3nt: TGTGCCAGCAGCCAGCACACTAGCGGGAGTCTTGCCGAGCAGTACTTC

j_gene: TRBJ2-2
d_gene: .
len: 14
abundance: .
v_gene: TRBV29-1
CDR3aa: CSADGGGSTGELFF
CDR3nt: TGCAGCGCGGACGGGGGAGGAAGCACCGGGGAGCTGTTTTTT

j_gene: TRBJ1-1
d_gene: .
len: 12
abundance: few
v_gene: TRBV11-3
CDR3aa: CASSGGGTEAFF
CDR3nt: TGTGCCAGCAGCGGCGGGGGCACTGAAGCTTTCTTT

j_gene: TRBJ1-2
d_gene: .
len: 12
abundance: .
v_gene: TRBV25-1
CDR3aa: CARGGGYYGYTF
CDR3nt: TGTGCCAGGGGGGGAGGGTACTATGGCTACACCTTC

j_gene: TRBJ2-1
d_gene: .
len: 15
abundance: .
v_gene: TRBV2
CDR3aa: CASSPTAGKVNEQFF
CDR3nt: TGTGCCAGCAGCCCAACGGCGGGAAAGGTCAATGAGCAGTTCTTC

j_gene: TRBJ1-2
d_gene: TRBD1
len: 14
abundance: .
v_gene: TRBV6-5
CDR3aa: CASSFMDRNYGYTF
CDR3nt: TGTGCCAGCAGTTTCATGGACAGGAACTATGGCTACACCTTC

j_gene: TRBJ1-2
d_gene: .
len: 15
abundance: .
v_gene: TRBV28
CDR3aa: CASSNGRRTHYGYTF
CDR3nt: TGTGCCAGCAGCAATGGTCGGAGAACGCACTATGGCTACACCTTC

j_gene: TRBJ1-4
d_gene: .
len: 15
abundance: .
v_gene: TRBV5-1
CDR3aa: CASSLTAAANEKLFF
CDR3nt: TGCGCCAGCAGCTTGACAGCGGCAGCTAATGAAAAACTGTTTTTT

j_gene: TRBJ2-7
d_gene: .
len: 15
abundance: .
v_gene: TRBV18
CDR3aa: CASSPPSSAGGEQYF
CDR3nt: TGTGCCAGCTCACCCCCAAGTTCAGCGGGCGGCGAGCAGTACTTC

j_gene: TRBJ2-7
d_gene: .
len: 13
abundance: few
v_gene: TRBV11-1
CDR3aa: CASSGDIRDEQYF
CDR3nt: TGTGCCAGCAGCGGCGACATAAGGGACGAGCAGTACTTC

j_gene: TRBJ2-1
d_gene: .
len: 16
abundance: .
v_gene: TRBV2
CDR3aa: CASRDRGGSSYNEQFF
CDR3nt: TGTGCCAGCAGGGATCGCGGGGGCAGCTCCTACAATGAGCAGTTCTTC

j_gene: TRBJ2-1
d_gene: TRBD2
len: 15
abundance: .
v_gene: TRBV6-6
CDR3aa: CASSYGGSSYNEQFF
CDR3nt: TGTGCCAGCAGTTACGGCGGGAGCTCCTACAATGAGCAGTTCTTC

j_gene: TRBJ2-3
d_gene: .
len: 14
abundance: .
v_gene: TRBV2
CDR3aa: CASSVSGSTDTQYF
CDR3nt: TGTGCCAGCAGTGTAAGCGGATCCACAGATACGCAGTATTTT

j_gene: TRBJ1-2
d_gene: TRBD1
len: 12
abundance: .
v_gene: TRBV28
CDR3aa: CANSQSGGSYTF
CDR3nt: TGTGCCAACTCTCAATCAGGGGGGAGCTACACCTTC

j_gene: TRBJ2-7
d_gene: TRBD1
len: 16
abundance: once
v_gene: TRBV7-9
CDR3aa: CASSLATGGWTYEQYF
CDR3nt: TGTGCCAGCAGCTTGGCGACAGGGGGATGGACCTACGAGCAGTACTTC

j_gene: TRBJ1-4
d_gene: .
len: 15
abundance: once
v_gene: TRBV5-6
CDR3aa: CASSLKDRSNEKLFF
CDR3nt: TGTGCCAGCAGCCTGAAGGACCGCTCTAATGAAAAACTGTTTTTT

j_gene: TRBJ2-7
d_gene: .
len: 15
abundance: once
v_gene: TRBV6-5
CDR3aa: CASSNRDGTSYEQYF
CDR3nt: TGTGCCAGCAGCAACCGGGACGGAACCTCCTACGAGCAGTACTTC

j_gene: TRBJ1-2
d_gene: .
len: 12
abundance: .
v_gene: TRBV15
CDR3aa: CATSRDRYGYTF
CDR3nt: TGTGCCACCAGCAGAGATAGATATGGCTACACCTTC

j_gene: TRBJ2-7
d_gene: TRBD2
len: 17
abundance: once
v_gene: TRBV5-4
CDR3aa: CASSLAGGGRVSLEQYF
CDR3nt: TGTGCCAGCAGCCTGGCTGGGGGCGGGAGGGTCTCGCTCGAGCAGTACTTC

j_gene: TRBJ1-1
d_gene: .
len: 11
abundance: few
v_gene: TRBV20-1
CDR3aa: CSATWWAEAFF
CDR3nt: TGCAGTGCTACTTGGTGGGCTGAAGCTTTCTTT

j_gene: TRBJ1-5
d_gene: .
len: 15
abundance: .
v_gene: TRBV5-8
CDR3aa: CASTPGVTGGQPQHF
CDR3nt: TGTGCCAGCACCCCCGGGGTGACAGGAGGTCAGCCCCAGCATTTT

j_gene: TRBJ1-2
d_gene: .
len: 15
abundance: few
v_gene: TRBV2
CDR3aa: CASSESSGTSYGYTF
CDR3nt: TGTGCCAGCAGTGAATCTTCCGGGACATCCTATGGCTACACCTTC

j_gene: TRBJ2-1
d_gene: TRBD1
len: 14
abundance: .
v_gene: TRBV29-1
CDR3aa: CSVEDRATGAEQFF
CDR3nt: TGCAGCGTTGAAGATAGGGCTACAGGGGCCGAGCAGTTCTTC

j_gene: TRBJ2-5
d_gene: .
len: 14
abundance: .
v_gene: TRBV5-1
CDR3aa: CASSSGTLQETQYF
CDR3nt: TGCGCCAGCAGCTCCGGGACACTCCAAGAGACCCAGTACTTC

j_gene: TRBJ1-2
d_gene: TRBD1
len: 14
abundance: .
v_gene: TRBV5-1
CDR3aa: CASSWDRAFGGYTF
CDR3nt: TGCGCCAGCAGTTGGGACAGGGCGTTCGGTGGCTACACCTTC

j_gene: TRBJ2-2
d_gene: TRBD2
len: 17
abundance: .
v_gene: TRBV14
CDR3aa: CASSEAVSGSMAGELFF
CDR3nt: TGTGCCAGCAGCGAAGCGGTCAGCGGGAGTATGGCCGGGGAGCTGTTTTTT

j_gene: TRBJ2-7
d_gene: TRBD2
len: 18
abundance: .
v_gene: TRBV27
CDR3aa: CASRPVAGLTLGVYEQYF
CDR3nt: TGTGCCAGCAGGCCCGTAGCGGGCCTCACTCTGGGTGTGTACGAGCAGTACTTC

j_gene: TRBJ2-7
d_gene: TRBD1
len: 16
abundance: .
v_gene: TRBV6-1
CDR3aa: CASSVNTGEEGYEQYF
CDR3nt: TGTGCCAGCAGTGTAAACACAGGGGAAGAAGGGTACGAGCAGTACTTC

j_gene: TRBJ1-3
d_gene: .
len: 15
abundance: .
v_gene: TRBV2
CDR3aa: CASSEVGVAGNTIYF
CDR3nt: TGTGCCAGCAGTGAAGTCGGAGTGGCAGGAAACACCATATATTTT

j_gene: TRBJ2-5
d_gene: .
len: 14
abundance: .
v_gene: TRBV7-6
CDR3aa: CASSFMSSVETQYF
CDR3nt: TGTGCCAGCAGCTTTATGAGCTCTGTAGAGACCCAGTACTTC

j_gene: TRBJ2-3
d_gene: .
len: 14
abundance: .
v_gene: TRBV5-1
CDR3aa: CASSYQGPGDTQYF
CDR3nt: TGCGCCAGCAGCTATCAGGGTCCGGGGGATACGCAGTATTTT

j_gene: TRBJ2-1
d_gene: TRBD1
len: 14
abundance: .
v_gene: TRBV15
CDR3aa: CATSRVPGGNEQFF
CDR3nt: TGTGCCACCAGCAGAGTACCAGGGGGCAATGAGCAGTTCTTC